This T cell receptor (beta chain) was sequenced in a study of radiation and T cells in renal cell carcinoma (TCRdb year 2020). Broadly, across the study: The samples were obtained from a clinical trial, where primary renal cell carcinomas were treated with 15 Gy stereotactic body radiation therapy and then removed by nephrectomy 4 weeks afterward. A total of 50 or so samples underwent TCR beta sequencing, made up of 25 or so tumors and roughly 27 peripheral blood samples. Across all 53 samples, 4,016,671 unique CDR3 nucleotide sequences, encoding 2,658,974 unique CDR3 amino acid sequences, were identified. The research as a whole found: An increase in top tumor clonotypes in blood was observed from baseline to 2 weeks post-radiation, followed by contraction by 4 weeks, which was taken to suggest transient expansion of tumor-resident clones. Because the trial had a single-armed design, the trial could not examine how radiation dose or scheduling affected the TCR repertoire. Changes in the blood repertoire were not tracked past 4 weeks after treatment. No pretreatment tumor biopsies were available, so the baseline intratumoral presence of clonotypes could not be determined.

TCR beta libraries were generated from genomic DNA with the immunoSEQ kit, following the manufacturer's recommendations. To prepare the libraries, a first multiplex PCR with proprietary primers was run, followed by a second PCR that added unique barcodes, and a bead cleanup was done after each round. Each sample batch included a kit-provided positive control reaction and a negative control reaction. The final libraries were assessed on an Agilent 4200 TapeStation D1000 ScreenTape, pooled by volume, and quantified by qPCR. Sequencing ran on an Illumina NextSeq500 with a MidOutput 150-cycle cartridge, using 156 Read1 and 15 Index1 cycles with kit custom primers. The pooled library was loaded at 0.9 to 1 pM, with an approximately 20% PhiX control spiked in. The authors' analysis ran thus. The vendor-processed data were analyzed in R, and a clonotype was defined as all T cells that share the same CDR3 nucleotide sequence. In the clone abundance analyses, frequencies were normalized to the 10,000 most abundant clones in each sample. Public T cell clones, averaging fewer than five per sample, were removed before analysis. A difference in abundance of at least 32-fold between compartments was used to define tumor-enriched and baseline blood-enriched clonotypes. A beta-binomial differential abundance model was applied to find clonotypes that expanded or contracted between blood time points. Tumor-blood repertoire similarity was measured with the Baroni-Urbani and Buser coefficient, and group comparisons used two-tailed Wilcoxon tests in R. What TCRdb holds here is the immuneACCESS table cut down to in-frame rearrangements. Part of the clones is not present; checked against another copy, under half of the missing clones reflect an unresolved V gene, and the others are unexplained. The V and J calls and clone size are taken from that table; D and trimming were inferred from the DNA. The sample includes 20,000 to 25,000 clones, with 80% observed a single time. Roughly 40% of the sample is taken by the ten largest.

A remark on this clone: Its binding antigen is unknown. It has no much larger one-base neighbor in the sample; base qualities were not kept.

The label giving this sample's time point can be read as: baseline pretreatment blood. The sample's treatment or condition label is to be understood as: 15 Gy SBRT to primary tumor, nephrectomy 4 weeks later. Serial peripheral blood from radiation-treated patients was sampled at baseline, 2 weeks and 4 weeks after SBRT to track tumor-enriched clonotypes. Every patient had renal cell carcinoma of clear cell pathology. Genomic DNA for TCR sequencing was prepared using the QIAamp DNA Blood Mini Kit (Qiagen). The analyses included just those samples that passed every quality control check. This clonotype was sampled from a man aged 60 to 75 with renal cell carcinoma. The sequencing used blood, collected from a patient whose treatment included radiotherapy and nephrectomy.

The CDR3 protein: CASIRTHQTNQPQHF. The sequence in DNA is TGTGCCAGCATCCGAACCCACCAAACCAATCAGCCCCAGCATTTT. This chain is built from TRBV6-1 and TRBJ1-5; no D gene can be assigned with confidence. From the germline V gene, CDR1 is MNHNS and CDR2 is SASEGT. Taken from cysteine to phenylalanine, the CDR3 has 15 residues. The sequence is cut down to CDR3 DNA, 45 bases in frame from base 1. V is cut by 7 bases and J by 3 bases, and the space between the germline ends is 16 bases.